This T cell receptor (beta chain) was observed in a study of long-term antiretroviral therapy in people with HIV. At minimum, one pre-ART and two post-ART PBMC samples were obtained from each donor. Trimming cost V 4 bases and J 11 bases, with 24 bases left between them. The CDR3 runs 15 residues. Germline values: CDR1 SGHDT, CDR2 YYEEEE. Concerning this clone itself: The antigen is undetermined.

Version v3.0 of the immunoSEQ assay ran at survey level. Assay: immunoSEQ multiplex PCR; the TCRdb copy retains only in-frame clones and omits some. The table shows some 40,000 clones, with approximately 85% occurring only once. Study results and limitations: Diversity rose after ART but stayed below transplant donor controls.

The sample was unsorted PBMCs, taken 3.1 years after starting antiretroviral therapy. This receptor was obtained from a woman between 50 and 59 years old with HIV. The chain has TRBV5-6 and TRBJ2-5; D is perhaps TRBD2 (5 bases). In DNA form, the CDR3 reads TGTGCCAGCAGCCGAGATGCCTCGCGGGTTGGGGAGCAGTACTTC. Its translation: CASSRDASRVGEQYF. Supplemented by reference TRBV5-6 and TRBJ2-5, the full variable domain reads DAGVTQSPTHLIKTRGQQVTLRCSPKSGHDTVSWYQQALGQGPQFIFQYYEEEERQRGNFPDRFSGHQFPNYSSELNVNALLLGDSALYLCASSRDASRVGEQYFGPGTRLLVL.